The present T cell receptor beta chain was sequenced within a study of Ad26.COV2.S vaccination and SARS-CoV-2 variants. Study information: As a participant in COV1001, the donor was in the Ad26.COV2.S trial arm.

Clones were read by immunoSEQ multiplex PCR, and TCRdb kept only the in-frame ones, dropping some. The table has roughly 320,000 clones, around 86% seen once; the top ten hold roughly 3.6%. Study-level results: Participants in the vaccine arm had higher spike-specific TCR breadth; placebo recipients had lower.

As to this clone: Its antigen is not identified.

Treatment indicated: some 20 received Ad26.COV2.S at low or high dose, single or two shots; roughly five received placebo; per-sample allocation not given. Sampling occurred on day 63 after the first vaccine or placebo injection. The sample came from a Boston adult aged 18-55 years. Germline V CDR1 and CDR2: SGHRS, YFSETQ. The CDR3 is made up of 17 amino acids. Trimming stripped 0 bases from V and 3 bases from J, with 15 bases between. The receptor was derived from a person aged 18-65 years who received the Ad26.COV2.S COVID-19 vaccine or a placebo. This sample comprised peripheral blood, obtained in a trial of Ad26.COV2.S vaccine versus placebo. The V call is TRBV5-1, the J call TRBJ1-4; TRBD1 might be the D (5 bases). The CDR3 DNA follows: TGCGCCAGCAGCTTGGATTTTAGGGGCGAGCCTAATGAAAAACTGTTTTTT. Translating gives CASSLDFRGEPNEKLFF.